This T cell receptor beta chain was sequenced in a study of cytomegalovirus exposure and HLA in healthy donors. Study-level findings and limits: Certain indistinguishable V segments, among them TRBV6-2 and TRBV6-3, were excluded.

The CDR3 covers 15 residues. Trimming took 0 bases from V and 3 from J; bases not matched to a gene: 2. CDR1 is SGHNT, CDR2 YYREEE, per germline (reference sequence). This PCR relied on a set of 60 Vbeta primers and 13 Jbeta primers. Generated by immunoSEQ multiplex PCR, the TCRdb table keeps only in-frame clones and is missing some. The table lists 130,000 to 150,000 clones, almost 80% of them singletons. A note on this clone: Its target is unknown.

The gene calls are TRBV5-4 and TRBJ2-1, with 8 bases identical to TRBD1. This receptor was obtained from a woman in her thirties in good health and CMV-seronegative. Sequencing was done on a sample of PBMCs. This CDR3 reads CASSLDGQGYNEQFF. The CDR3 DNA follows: TGTGCCAGCAGCTTGGACGGACAGGGCTACAATGAGCAGTTCTTC.